This T cell receptor (beta chain) was recovered during a study of CD8+ T cells in alopecia areata. Sequencing relied on a cDNA template that was reverse transcribed from extracted RNA. Sequencing was performed with immunoSEQ multiplex PCR; in TCRdb, only in-frame clones are kept and a portion is missing. The sample lists about 150,000 clones, about 90% occurring once. The CDR3 consists of 18 residues. CDR1 is SGHKS and CDR2 is YYEKEE in the germline V gene (reference sequence). The V and J ends lost 1 base and 2 bases respectively, with 22 bases between them. The V and J genes are TRBV5-5 and TRBJ2-7, with D possibly TRBD2 on 5 matching bases. The receptor was isolated from a human donor with alopecia areata. The sample in question was CD8+ T cells sorted from blood, obtained at week 0. The CDR3 DNA sequence: TGTGCCAGCAGCTTGCAAGGATTGCCCGGGGAGAGCACCTACGAGCAGTACTTC. Translation: CASSLQGLPGESTYEQYF. Based on the CDR3 plus reference TRBV5-5 and TRBJ2-7, the full variable domain is DAGVTQSPTHLIKTRGQQVTLRCSPISGHKSVSWYQQVLGQGPQFIFQYYEKEERGRGNFPDRFSARQFPNYSSELNVNALLLGDSALYLCASSLQGLPGESTYEQYFGPGTRLTVT.